The clone carrying this T cell receptor (beta chain) was picked up a small number of times. Its cognate antigen is unknown. The whole isolated RNA underwent reverse transcription, so sequencing captured expressed TCRB transcripts. Sequenced naive, central memory and regulatory T cell samples produced an average of about 3.9 million reads. Clones were sequenced by immunoSEQ multiplex PCR, and TCRdb holds only the in-frame ones, with some missing. This sample carries about 640,000 clones, around 12% of them seen once, and the ten largest clones take 0.095% to 0.15%. The germline gives CDR1 SEHNR, CDR2 FQNEAQ (reference sequence). CDR3 length equals 16 residues. After removal of 4 bases from V and 6 bases from J, the junction contained 9 bases not matched to a gene. This record comes from a study of beta chain features in type 1 diabetes. Study details: Examination spanned around 110 million sorted cells from all samples.

Only one heparinised blood draw was taken per donor, and its volume averaged around 110 mL. Study-level points and caveats: Among all four CD4+ subsets, Type 1 diabetes patients had TCRB CDR3s that were moderately but significantly shorter.

This clonotype was obtained from a man aged 30 to 39 with type 1 diabetes. Sequencing was carried out using naive CD4+ T cells from blood. The chain combines TRBV7-9 with TRBJ1-4; the match to TRBD1 covers 9 bases. CDR3 sequence: CASSSPRDRDYEKLFF. The CDR3 DNA sequence: TGTGCCAGCAGCTCCCCCCGGGACAGGGACTATGAAAAACTGTTTTTT.